This note documents a single TCR beta chain sequence. Its target is not known. This sample was included in a study of shared clonotypes between healthy human individuals. Study-wide points: Generation probabilities were higher for clonotypes shared across all four sorted-subset donors than for unshared ones. Shared across a few donors were about 4.8% of the naive CD4 clonotypes.

Naive CD8 cells lacked CD45RO and underwent positive selection for CCR7, leaving out terminally differentiated effector memory CD45RA+ cells. The assay ran at deep level. Generated by immunoSEQ multiplex PCR, the TCRdb table keeps only in-frame clones and is missing some. The sample includes fewer than 850,000 clones, roughly 96% seen only once; the top ten take under 0.3%. Per germline, CDR1 LNHDA and CDR2 SQIVND (reference sequence). The CDR3 has 14 residues. With 4 bases removed from V and 14 bases from J, the gap between germline ends came to 21 bases. This chain links TRBV19 with TRBJ2-1; TRBD1 or TRBD2 may be the D gene (7 bases each). The sequence was collected from a man aged 30 to 39 in good health. The sample was naive CD8+ T cells sorted from blood. CDR3 nucleotides: TGTGCCAGTAGTAAGCGGGACAGTCGCCCAGGAGAGTTCTTC. Encoded protein: CASSKRDSRPGEFF. Using reference TRBV19 and TRBJ2-1 for the parts outside the CDR3, the full variable domain is DGGITQSPKYLFRKEGQNVTLSCEQNLNHDAMYWYRQDPGQGLRLIYYSQIVNDFQKGDIAEGYSVSREKKESFPLTVTSAQKNPTAFYLCASSKRDSRPGEFFGPGTRLTVL.